The clone carrying this TCR beta chain was recorded once. The antigen remains unidentified. The CDR3 loop spans 15 amino acids. Per germline, CDR1 SEHNR and CDR2 FQNEAQ (reference sequence). With 1 base removed from V and 3 bases from J, the gap between germline ends came to 12 bases. The data stem from a study of T cell responses to AZD1222 COVID-19 vaccine. Study-level results: Donor demographics were predominantly white British with a female majority; clonal diversity may be underestimated. Spike was spanned by vaccine-associated CD4 TCRs, which were dominant at 160-218 and 743-854. Reportedly, close to half of spike-specific TCRs are directed against unmutated variant regions.

Researchers grouped second doses given at about 4 or about 12 weeks into one pool. Assay: immunoSEQ multiplex PCR; the TCRdb copy retains only in-frame clones and omits some. Seen here are 150,000 to 200,000 clones, around nine tenths observed once, and the top ten hold approximately 10%. The specimen was peripheral blood, collected 28 days after the second AZD1222 dose. This chain joins TRBV7-9 and TRBJ1-1; no definite D call. This sequence was found in an adult who received the AZD1222 COVID-19 vaccine. Here the CDR3 DNA reads TGTGCCAGCAGCTTAGGGGTATCGGGGTACACTGAAGCTTTCTTT. Its translation: CASSLGVSGYTEAFF.